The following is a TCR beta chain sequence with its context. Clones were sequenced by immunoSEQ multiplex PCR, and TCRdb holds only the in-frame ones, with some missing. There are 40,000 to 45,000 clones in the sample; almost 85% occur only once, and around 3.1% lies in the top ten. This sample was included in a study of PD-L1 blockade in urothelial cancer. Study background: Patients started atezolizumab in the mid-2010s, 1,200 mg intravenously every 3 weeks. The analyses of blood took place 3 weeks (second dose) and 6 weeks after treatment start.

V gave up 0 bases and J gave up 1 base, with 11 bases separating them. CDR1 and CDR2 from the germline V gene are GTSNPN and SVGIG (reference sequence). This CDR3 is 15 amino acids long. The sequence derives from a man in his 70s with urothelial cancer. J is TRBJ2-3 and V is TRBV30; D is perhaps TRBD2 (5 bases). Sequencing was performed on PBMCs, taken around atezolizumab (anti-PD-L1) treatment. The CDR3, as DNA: TGTGCCTGGAGTGTACCCGGGGTCGGCACAGATACGCAGTATTTT. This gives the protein CAWSVPGVGTDTQYF.